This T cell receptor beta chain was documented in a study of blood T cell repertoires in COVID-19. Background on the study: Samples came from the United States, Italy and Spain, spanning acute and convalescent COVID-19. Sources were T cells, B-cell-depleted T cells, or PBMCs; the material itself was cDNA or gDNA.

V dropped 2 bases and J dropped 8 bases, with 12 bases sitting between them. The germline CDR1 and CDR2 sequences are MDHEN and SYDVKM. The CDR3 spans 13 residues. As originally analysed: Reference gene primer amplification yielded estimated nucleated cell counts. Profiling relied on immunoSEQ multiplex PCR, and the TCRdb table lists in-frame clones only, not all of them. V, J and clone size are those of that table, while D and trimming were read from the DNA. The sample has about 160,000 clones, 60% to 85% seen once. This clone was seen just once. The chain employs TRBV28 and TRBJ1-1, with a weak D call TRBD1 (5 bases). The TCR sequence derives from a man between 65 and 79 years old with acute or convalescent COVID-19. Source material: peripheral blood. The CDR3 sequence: CASSLGGGQEAFF. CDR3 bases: TGTGCCAGCAGTTTAGGGGGAGGGCAAGAAGCTTTCTTT.